This T cell receptor (beta chain) was observed in a study of T cells in Graves' hyperthyroidism and ophthalmopathy. Study conclusions and caveats: Blood samples included most of the expanded thyroid clonotypes exceeding 0.001.

There were TCR beta CDR3 regions amplified from RNA transcripts. First-round RT-PCR with HTBI primers amplified the TCR CDR3 region. TCRdb passed the multiplex PCR reads through MiXCR, listing each CDR3 protein once. This table has 600,000 to 850,000 distinct CDR3 sequences, approximately 18% appearing once. Cells are PBMCs isolated from roughly 10 ml of fresh blood. This clonotype was found many times. The antigen remains undetermined. The V gene lost 8 bases and the J gene lost 1 base, with 15 bases spanning the gap. CDR1 SNHLY and CDR2 FYNNEI come from the germline V gene. This CDR3 has 14 residues. The sequenced material came from blood. This receptor was identified in a woman aged 50 to 60 with Graves' hyperthyroidism that later progressed to Graves' ophthalmopathy. V is TRBV2 and J is TRBJ2-7; D remains unclear. The CDR3, as DNA: TGTGCCAGCGTGCCCCTGGCCCTTTCCTACGAGCAGTACTTC. Translating it yields CASVPLALSYEQYF.